This T cell receptor (beta chain) was recorded in a study of T cell responses to AZD1222 COVID-19 vaccine (dated by TCRdb to about 2021). At the level of the whole study: A total of approximately 230 trial participants underwent TCR sequencing, of whom 200 to 220 received two doses of AZD1222 and around 26 received two doses of the MenACWY control vaccine. Enrollment into the trials was organized by age into subgroups of 18-55, 56-69 and 70-plus years, and those subgroups contained approximately 150, 30 and 60 TCR-sequenced participants, respectively.

The CDR3 regions of human TCRbeta chains were analyzed by immunosequencing. As for how the authors treated the data: TCRs in the repertoires were matched against a reference library of SARS-CoV-2-specific TCRs that had been generated with the MIRA antigen-specificity platform. Breadth meant the fraction of unique TCRs that were SARS-CoV-2-associated, whereas depth meant the fraction of total T cells that were SARS-CoV-2-associated. Using the MIRA data, every spike-specific TCR was mapped to the spike region that the TCR reacted to and assigned to either a CD4 or a CD8 class. Log10-transformed breadth and depth values were compared by one-way ANOVA with Sidak's multiple comparisons tests. TCRdb retrieved this table from immuneACCESS and kept in-frame rearrangements only. Not all clones are present; in checked studies, unresolved V genes account for under half, and no reason is known for the remainder. The V and J calls and clone size come from that table; D and trimming were worked out from the DNA. This sample has roughly 190,000 clones in its table, and roughly nine tenths of those were observed once. The leading ten clones occupy about 3.6% of the sample.

In the paper's terms, the time point label means: about 28 days (+/-7) after the second vaccine dose. The treatment or condition label, as the study defines it: meningococcal conjugate vaccine given as trial control. Vaccinee samples came from UK trials COV001 and COV002, including a single-blind randomized controlled phase 2/3 trial of AZD1222 (ChAdOx1 nCoV-19) in healthy adults. Trial participant PBMC samples were collected at day 0 and day 28 after the second dose for TCRbeta chain sequencing. The investigation overall reported the following: The 56-69-year group was small, and its depth increase did not reach significance, likely because of low power. Because no day 14 peak-response samples were available, the repertoires could be characterized only after the peak T cell response. Reportedly, close to half of the unique spike-specific TCRs recognized epitopes lying outside the regions that are mutated in the B.1.351 and B.1.1.7 variants. The vaccine-associated CD4 TCRs covered the entire spike protein, and the dominant responses fell in regions 160-218 and 743-854. Conclusions about previously exposed vaccinees are limited because only six or seven AZD1222 recipients were SARS-CoV-2 seropositive at baseline. After two AZD1222 doses, both the breadth and the depth of spike-specific TCRs were significantly higher than at day 0 and than in MenACWY recipients. Participants were mostly white British and included more females than males, and it was suggested by the authors that clonal diversity may have been underestimated.

Notes on this clone: There is no known antigen for this receptor. It has no much larger one-base neighbor in the sample; base qualities were not kept.

The CDR3 sequence holds 16 residues, the cysteine and phenylalanine included. Just the 48-base CDR3 DNA is kept, in frame starting at base 1. The germline V gene specifies SGHVS as CDR1 and FNYEAQ as CDR2. The germline ends are 10 bases apart after V is trimmed by 0 bases and J by 0 bases. The sample was peripheral blood, taken 28 days after the second dose of the MenACWY control vaccine. The TCR was taken from an adult who received the MenACWY meningococcal vaccine as a control. The sequence is built from TRBV7-6 and TRBJ2-3; matching of 6 bases hints at TRBD2 as the D gene. The CDR3 corresponds to CASSLAGGSSTDTQYF. The sequenced DNA: TGTGCCAGCAGCTTAGCGGGGGGTTCTAGCACAGATACGCAGTATTTT. Joined to the reference TRBV7-6 and TRBJ2-3 proteins, this CDR3 gives the full variable domain: GAGVSQSPRYKVTKRGQDVALRCDPISGHVSLYWYRQALGQGPEFLTYFNYEAQQDKSGLPNDRFSAERPEGSISTLTIQRTEQRDSAMYRCASSLAGGSSTDTQYFGPGTRLTVL.